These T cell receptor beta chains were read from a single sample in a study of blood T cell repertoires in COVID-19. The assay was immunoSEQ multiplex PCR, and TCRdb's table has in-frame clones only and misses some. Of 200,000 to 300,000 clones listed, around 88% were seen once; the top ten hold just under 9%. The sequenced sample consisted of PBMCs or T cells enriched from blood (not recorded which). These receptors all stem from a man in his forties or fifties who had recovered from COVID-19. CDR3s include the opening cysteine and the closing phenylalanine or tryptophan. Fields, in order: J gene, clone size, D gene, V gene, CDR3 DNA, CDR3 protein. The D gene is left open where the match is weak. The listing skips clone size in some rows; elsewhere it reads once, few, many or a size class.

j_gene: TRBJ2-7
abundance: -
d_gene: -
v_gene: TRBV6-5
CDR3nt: TGTGCCACACAGGTAGTCCAGGCCCCCTACGAGCAGTACTTC
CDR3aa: CATQVVQAPYEQYF

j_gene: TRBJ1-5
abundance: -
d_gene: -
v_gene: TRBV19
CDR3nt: TGTGCCAGTAGTATTTTCCAGGGGAGCCAGCCCCAGCATTTT
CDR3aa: CASSIFQGSQPQHF

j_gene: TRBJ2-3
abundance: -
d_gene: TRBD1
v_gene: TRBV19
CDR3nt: TGTGCCAGTAGGACAGGGGCCAGCACAGATACGCAGTATTTT
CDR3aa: CASRTGASTDTQYF

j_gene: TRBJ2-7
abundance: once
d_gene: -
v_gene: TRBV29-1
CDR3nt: TGCAGCGTTCTTTTTCTCTACGAGCAGTACTTC
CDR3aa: CSVLFLYEQYF

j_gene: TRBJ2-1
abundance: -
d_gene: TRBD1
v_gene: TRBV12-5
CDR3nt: TGTGCTAGTGGGCGAGGGACAGGTGAGCAGTTCTTC
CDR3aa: CASGRGTGEQFF

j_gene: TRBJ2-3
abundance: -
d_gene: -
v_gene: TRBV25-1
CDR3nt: TGTGCCAGCAGTGAATACAGGGGCACGCAGTATTTT
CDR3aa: CASSEYRGTQYF

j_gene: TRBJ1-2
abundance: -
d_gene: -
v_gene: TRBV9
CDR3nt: TGTGCCAGCAGTGGGGCTTTGAGGGGCTACACCTTC
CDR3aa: CASSGALRGYTF

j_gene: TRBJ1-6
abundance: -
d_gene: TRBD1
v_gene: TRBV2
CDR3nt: TGTGCCAGCAGTGAATTGGTGGCAGGGGGAATTAATTCACCCCTCCACTTT
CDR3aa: CASSELVAGGINSPLHF

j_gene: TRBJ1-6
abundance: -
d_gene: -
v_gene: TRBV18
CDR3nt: TGTGCCAGCTCGCCAAGCCCCGAGACAGTCAATTCACCCCTCCACTTT
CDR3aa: CASSPSPETVNSPLHF

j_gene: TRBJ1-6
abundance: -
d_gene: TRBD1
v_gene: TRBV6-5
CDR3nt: TGTGCCAGCAGTTACTTTACAGGGGAAGTGAATTCACCCCTCCACTTT
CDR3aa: CASSYFTGEVNSPLHF

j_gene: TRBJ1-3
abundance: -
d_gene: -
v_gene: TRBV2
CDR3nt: TGTGCCAGCAGTGAAATCGCCCAGGGAGGAAACACCATATATTTT
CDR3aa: CASSEIAQGGNTIYF

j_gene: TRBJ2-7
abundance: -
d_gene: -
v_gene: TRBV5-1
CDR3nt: TGCGCCAGCAGCTTGGGGTCGGGCAGGGACGAGCAGTACTTC
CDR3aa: CASSLGSGRDEQYF

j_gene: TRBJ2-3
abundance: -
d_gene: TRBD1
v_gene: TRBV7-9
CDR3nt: TGTGCCAGCAGCTTAGTGGGGACAGGGGGCGCAGATACGCAGTATTTT
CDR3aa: CASSLVGTGGADTQYF

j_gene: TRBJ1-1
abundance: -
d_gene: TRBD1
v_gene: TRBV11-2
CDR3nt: TGTGCCAGCAGCCTAAAGGGACAGGGGTCGGGGGGTGAAGTTGAAGCTTTCTTT
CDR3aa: CASSLKGQGSGGEVEAFF

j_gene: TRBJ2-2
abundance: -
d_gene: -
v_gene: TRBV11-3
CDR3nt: TGTGCCAGCAGCTTAGATCGAGGGAACACCGGGGAGCTGTTTTTT
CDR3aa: CASSLDRGNTGELFF

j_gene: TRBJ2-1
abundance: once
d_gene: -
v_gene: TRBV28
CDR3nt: TGTGCCAGCAGCGGCCGGGGGAGGAGCTCCTACAATGAGCAGTTCTTC
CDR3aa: CASSGRGRSSYNEQFF

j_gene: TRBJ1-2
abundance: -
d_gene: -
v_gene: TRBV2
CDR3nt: TGTGCCAGCACGGTTGGGGGGTTCGGGGGTGGCTACACCTTC
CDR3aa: CASTVGGFGGGYTF

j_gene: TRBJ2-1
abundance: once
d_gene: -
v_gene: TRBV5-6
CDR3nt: TGTGCCAGCACCCCCCGCGTCATTCCCTCTGAGCAGTTCTTC
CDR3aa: CASTPRVIPSEQFF

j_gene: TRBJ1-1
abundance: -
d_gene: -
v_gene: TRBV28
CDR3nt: TGTGCCAGCCAAAGAGGAGGGTTTACTGAAGCTTTCTTT
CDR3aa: CASQRGGFTEAFF

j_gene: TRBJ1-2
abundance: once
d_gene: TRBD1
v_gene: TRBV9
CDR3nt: TGTGCCAGCAGCGCCCCTGGGGCAGGGGGACACTATGGCTACACCTTC
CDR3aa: CASSAPGAGGHYGYTF

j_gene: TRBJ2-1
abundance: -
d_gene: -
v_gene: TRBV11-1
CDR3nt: TGTGCCAGCAGCTTATTATTAGCGCCTGGGGATGAGCAGTTCTTC
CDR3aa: CASSLLLAPGDEQFF

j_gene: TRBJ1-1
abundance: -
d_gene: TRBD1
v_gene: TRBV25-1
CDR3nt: TGTGCCAGCAGTGACATGACGTACGGGCAGGGGGATGAAGCTTTCTTT
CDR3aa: CASSDMTYGQGDEAFF

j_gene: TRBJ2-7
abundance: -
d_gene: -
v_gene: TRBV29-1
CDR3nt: TGCAGCGTTGAGGGGGGACAGACAGACTCCTACGAGCAGTACTTC
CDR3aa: CSVEGGQTDSYEQYF

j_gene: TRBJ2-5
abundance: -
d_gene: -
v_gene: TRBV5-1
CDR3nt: TGCGCCAGCAGCAACCGACGACAGGGACTGGCCCCAAGAGAGACCCAGTACTTC
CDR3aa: CASSNRRQGLAPRETQYF

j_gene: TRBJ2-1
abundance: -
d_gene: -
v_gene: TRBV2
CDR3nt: TGTGCCAGCAGTTTTCGCAGGTTTGATGAGCAGTTCTTC
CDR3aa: CASSFRRFDEQFF

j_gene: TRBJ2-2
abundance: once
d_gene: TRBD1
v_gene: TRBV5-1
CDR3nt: TGCGCCAGCAGCCATTGGACAGGGACGAACACCGGGGAGCTGTTTTTT
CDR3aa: CASSHWTGTNTGELFF

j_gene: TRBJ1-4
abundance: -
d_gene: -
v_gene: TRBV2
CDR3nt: TGTGCCAGCAGTGAAGCCGGTCTTAATGAAAAACTGTTTTTT
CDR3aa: CASSEAGLNEKLFF

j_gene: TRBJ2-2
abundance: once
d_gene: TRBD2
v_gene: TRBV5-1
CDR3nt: TGCGCCAGCAGCTCTAGCGGGGGTTACACCGGGGAGCTGTTTTTT
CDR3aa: CASSSSGGYTGELFF

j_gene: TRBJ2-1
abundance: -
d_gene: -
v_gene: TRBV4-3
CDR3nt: TGCGCCAGCAGCCAAGATTGGGAGAGCAATGAGCAGTTCTTC
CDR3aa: CASSQDWESNEQFF

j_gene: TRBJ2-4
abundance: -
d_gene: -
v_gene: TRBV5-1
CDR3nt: TGCGCCAGCAGCCCTCGGCAGGGAGCCAAAAACATTCAGTACTTC
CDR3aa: CASSPRQGAKNIQYF

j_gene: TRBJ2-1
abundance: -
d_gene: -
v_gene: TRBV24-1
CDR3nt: TGTGCCACCAGTGAAACGGGGGGCGTAAATGAGCAGTTCTTC
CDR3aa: CATSETGGVNEQFF

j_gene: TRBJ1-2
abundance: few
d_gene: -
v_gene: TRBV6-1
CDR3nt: TGTGCCAGCAGGGAAGGGGCTCCGCTGTATGGCTACACCTTC
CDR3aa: CASREGAPLYGYTF

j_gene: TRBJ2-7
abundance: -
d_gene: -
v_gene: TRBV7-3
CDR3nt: TGTGCCAGCAGCCCCTCCCCCGGACAGTACGAGCAGTACTTC
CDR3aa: CASSPSPGQYEQYF